These 10 T cell receptor beta chains share one sample of origin, sequenced in a study of control samples from healthy donors and cancer patients. Generated by immunoSEQ multiplex PCR, the TCRdb table keeps only in-frame clones and is missing some. The data show approximately 190,000 clones, around 93% seen once. The sample consisted of blood. Source of these receptors: a young man in good health.

The chain couples TRBV11-2 to TRBJ2-5; D might be TRBD1 (5 bases). V dropped 5 bases and J dropped 6 bases, with 16 bases sitting between them. The germline gives CDR1 SGHAT, CDR2 FQNNGV. This CDR3 has 14 amino acids. The DNA of the CDR3 is TGTGCCAGCAGCCCGGATAGGGGTCTACAGACCCAGTACTTC. It is translated as CASSPDRGLQTQYF.

The rearrangement joins TRBV5-1 to TRBJ2-2; TRBD1 aligns across 10 bases. The CDR3 is 15 amino acids. CDR1 and CDR2 from the germline V gene are SGHRS and YFSETQ. V was clipped by 6 bases and J by 6 bases; unmatched bases: 8. The CDR3: CASISGTGVAGELFF. The CDR3 DNA reads as TGCGCCAGCATCTCCGGGACAGGGGTGGCCGGGGAGCTGTTTTTT.

V gene TRBV7-9 combines with J gene TRBJ1-6; no clear D. The CDR3 loop spans 15 amino acids. Trimming cost V 1 base and J 4 bases, with 8 bases left between them. The V gene's germline CDR1 is SEHNR and CDR2 FQNEAQ (reference sequence). The CDR3: CASSLESGYNSPLHF. CDR3 DNA: TGTGCCAGCAGCTTAGAATCCGGTTATAATTCACCCCTCCACTTT.

The V gene is TRBV9, the J gene TRBJ2-7; tentative D call: TRBD1 (5 bases). V dropped 0 bases and J dropped 3 bases, with 10 bases sitting between them. The CDR3 runs 14 residues. Germline lookup yields CDR1 SGDLS and CDR2 YYNGEE. The CDR3 here is CASSVEGQGYEQYF. CDR3 in DNA: TGTGCCAGCAGCGTAGAAGGTCAGGGCTACGAGCAGTACTTC.

This clone appeared a single time. This chain joins TRBV5-1 and TRBJ2-3; perhaps TRBD1 as D (6 bases). The CDR3 spans 15 residues. Per the germline V gene, CDR1 is SGHRS and CDR2 is YFSETQ. The V end lost 3 bases, the J end lost 2 bases, and 13 bases lay between the germline ends. The CDR3 coding sequence is TGCGCCAGCAGCTCCAGAACAGGGAACACAGATACGCAGTATTTT. It is translated as CASSSRTGNTDTQYF. Complete variable domain (other parts from reference TRBV5-1 and TRBJ2-3): KAGVTQTPRYLIKTRGQQVTLSCSPISGHRSVSWYQQTPGQGLQFLFEYFSETQRNKGNFPGRFSGRQFSNSRSEMNVSTLELGDSALYLCASSSRTGNTDTQYFGPGTRLTVL.

The rearrangement joins TRBV27 to TRBJ1-4, with 9 bases aligning to TRBD1. The ends lost 3 bases at V and 7 bases at J; junction bases unmatched: 6. This CDR3 spans 15 amino acids. CDR1 and CDR2 (germline): MNHEY, SMNVEV (reference sequence). The CDR3 spells CASSFTTGGGEKLFF. The CDR3 DNA is TGTGCCAGCAGTTTCACGACAGGGGGGGGTGAAAAACTGTTTTTT.

In its sample, this clone was seen once. This chain links TRBV18 with TRBJ1-5; D not resolved. V lost 5 bases to trimming and J lost 5 bases, with 10 bases between them. This CDR3 contains 13 residues. From germline, CDR1 is KGHSH and CDR2 LQKENI. CDR3 protein: CASSSTSDQPQHF. Written as DNA, the CDR3 is TGTGCCAGCTCATCCACATCCGATCAGCCCCAGCATTTT.

This clone showed up many times. The rearrangement links TRBV6-1 to TRBJ1-4; D is ambiguous. The germline gives CDR1 MNHNS, CDR2 SASEGT. The CDR3 contains 13 residues. Trimming shortened V by 3 bases and J by 10 bases, and 12 bases separated the two germline ends. The CDR3 is CASSDGLYGKLFF. The CDR3 DNA reads TGTGCCAGCAGTGACGGACTTTATGGAAAACTGTTTTTT.

The chain carries TRBV10-1 and TRBJ1-1; D is unresolved. The germline gives CDR1 WNHNN, CDR2 SYGVQD (reference sequence). The CDR3 is 14 residues long. Trimming left V 1 base short and J 3 bases short, with 9 bases between. CDR3 sequence reads: CASSEYPTDTEAFF. The DNA for the CDR3 is TGCGCCAGCAGTGAGTACCCAACGGACACTGAAGCTTTCTTT.

The chain joins TRBV12-3 or TRBV12-4 to TRBJ1-1; no clear D. The CDR3 consists of 13 residues. Trimming cost V 2 bases and J 4 bases, with 8 bases left between them. The CDR3 reads CASSLLGRTEAFF. The CDR3 coding sequence is TGTGCCAGCAGTTTATTGGGCCGCACTGAAGCTTTCTTT.